This TCR beta chain stems from a study of response to subunit inactivated influenza vaccine. Findings and caveats of the study: Authors suggested each seasonal flu vaccination may recruit only limited numbers of new T cells.

Via MiXCR, TCRdb re-called the RT-PCR reads, giving one row per CDR3 protein. The sample consists of about 500,000 distinct CDR3 sequences, 6.5% to 8% of them appearing once. The V end was cut by 0 bases, the J end by 2 bases, with 11 bases between. Germline-derived CDR1 and CDR2 are DFQATT and SNEGSKA (reference sequence). There are 15 residues in the CDR3. This clonotype was picked up a small number of times. As yet, its antigen is unknown. V gene TRBV20-1 combines with J gene TRBJ2-1, with D maybe TRBD1 (5 bases). The source of this sequence is a man between 50 and 75 years old who received an inactivated influenza vaccine. The material was PBMCs from blood, obtained approximately 25 months after vaccination. In DNA, the CDR3 is TGCAGTGCTAGAGAGGGGCGTCTCGCCTACAATGAGCAGTTCTTC. It encodes CSAREGRLAYNEQFF.